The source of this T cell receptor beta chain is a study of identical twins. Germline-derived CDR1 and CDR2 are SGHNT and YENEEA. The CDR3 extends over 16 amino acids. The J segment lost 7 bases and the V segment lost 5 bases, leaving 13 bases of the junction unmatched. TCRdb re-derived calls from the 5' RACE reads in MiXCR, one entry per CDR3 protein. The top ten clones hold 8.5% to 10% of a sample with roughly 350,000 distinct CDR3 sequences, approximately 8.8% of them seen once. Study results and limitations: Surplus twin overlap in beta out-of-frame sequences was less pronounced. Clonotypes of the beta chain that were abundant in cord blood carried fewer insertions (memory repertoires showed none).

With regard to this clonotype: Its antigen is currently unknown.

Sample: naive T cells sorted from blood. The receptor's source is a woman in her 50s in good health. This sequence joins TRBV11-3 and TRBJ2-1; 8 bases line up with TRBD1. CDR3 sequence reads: CASSAGQGARRNEQFF. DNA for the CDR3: TGTGCCAGCAGCGCAGGTCAGGGGGCGCGCAGGAATGAGCAGTTCTTC.